The present entry profiles one TCR beta chain with its context. This sample is drawn from a study of early T cells in non-severe SARS-CoV-2 infection. Trimming shortened V by 7 bases and J by 0 bases, and 16 bases separated the two germline ends. Germline CDR1 MDHEN, CDR2 SYDVKM. The CDR3 is made up of 15 amino acids. TCRdb reanalysed the 5' RACE reads using MiXCR and keeps one entry per CDR3 protein. The table records about 46,000 distinct CDR3 sequences, approximately 8.5% of them present only once. The sequencing sample was made of whole blood. V and J are TRBV28 and TRBJ2-7; D not resolved. This clonotype was sampled from an adult who was a healthcare worker with PCR-confirmed SARS-CoV-2 infection or an uninfected control (not recorded which). Here the CDR3 reads CASKPAHPTSYEQYF. CDR3 sequence (DNA): TGTGCCAGCAAGCCTGCCCACCCAACCTCCTACGAGCAGTACTTC.